The clone carrying this T cell receptor (beta chain) was found once. The antigen remains undetermined. Germline V gene lookup returns CDR1 MGHRA and CDR2 YSYEKL. The CDR3 contains 16 residues. Deletions cut 5 bases from V and 0 bases from J, with 17 bases between. The sample belongs to a study of T cell repertoires in cytomegalovirus infection. Study-level information: Public TCR beta signatures provided an indication of both CMV infection and a matching HLA type. Whole-study findings and limits: HLA-C-restricted TCR beta clonotypes specific for CMV led the ex vivo response.

Using its own MiXCR run on the reads, TCRdb lists one record per CDR3 protein. The sample has around 69,000 distinct CDR3 sequences, under 30% seen once. The rearrangement joins TRBV4-1 to TRBJ2-7, with a tentative D call TRBD1 (6 bases). The source is a human donor in good health (CMV status not recorded). Some clones in this sample may be carry-over from other donors' samples. The starting material was CD8+ T cells from cultured PBMCs, obtained from culture after CMV antigen stimulation. This CDR3 reads CASSSFGQSSSYEQYF. CDR3 in DNA: TGCGCCAGCAGCTCTTTCGGACAGAGCAGCTCCTACGAGCAGTACTTC.